These 10 T cell receptor beta chains were sequenced from one sample in a study of T cells in Graves' hyperthyroidism and ophthalmopathy. Amplification targeted TCR beta CDR3 regions from RNA transcripts. First-round RT-PCR of the TCR CDR3 relied on the HTBI primer set. TCRdb processed the multiplex PCR reads anew with MiXCR; each CDR3 protein has one entry. The sample yields approximately 620,000 distinct CDR3 sequences, approximately 13% seen once. The sample consisted of blood. All receptors come from a woman aged 30 to 39 with Graves' hyperthyroidism that later progressed to Graves' ophthalmopathy.

This clonotype was detected once. A single base separates this from a much larger clone, so it may be a read error. The chain is built from TRBV27 and TRBJ2-7; D might be TRBD2 (7 bases). The CDR3 is made up of 13 amino acids. Trimming took 11 bases from V and 3 from J, leaving 17 bases between them. The V gene's germline CDR1 is MNHEY and CDR2 SMNVEV (reference sequence). DNA of the CDR3: TGTGCCTGTAGGCGGGGGCCGTTCTACGAGCAGTACTTC. It encodes CACRRGPFYEQYF.

This clonotype was found many times. The V and J genes are TRBV27 and TRBJ1-1; D unresolved. CDR1 is MNHEY and CDR2 is SMNVEV in the germline V gene (reference sequence). The CDR3 length is 12 residues. V lost 5 bases and J 7 bases, leaving 11 bases between the germline ends. The CDR3 DNA reads as TGTGCCAGCAGTGGATCGGACGGTGAAGCTTTCTTT. This encodes CASSGSDGEAFF.

This clonotype was observed at least ten times. The chain links TRBV3-1 to TRBJ1-2; maybe TRBD1 (6 bases). Germline CDR1 is LGHDT and CDR2 is YNNKEL (reference sequence). Between the trimmed V and J ends, which lost 9 bases and 7 bases, there was a span of 12 bases. This CDR3 comprises 11 residues. The CDR3 nucleotides read TGTGCCAGTCCCGGGACACTTGGCTACACCTTC. Protein sequence: CASPGTLGYTF.

This clonotype has only a few counts. This sequence joins TRBV24-1 and TRBJ1-2, with D perhaps matching TRBD1 (5 bases). This CDR3 has 14 residues. Between the trimmed V and J ends, which lost 2 bases and 2 bases, there was a span of 8 bases. Germline CDR1 reads KGHDR; CDR2 reads SFDVKD. DNA for the CDR3: TGTGCCACCAGTGATTCTTGGGGCAACTATGGCTACACCTTC. Translated: CATSDSWGNYGYTF.

This clonotype was observed at least ten times. V usage is TRBV5-1 and J usage is TRBJ1-1, with 9 bases lining up with TRBD1. Germline values: CDR1 SGHRS, CDR2 YFSETQ. With V trimmed by 4 bases and J by 1 base, 5 bases remained unmatched. The CDR3 runs to 15 residues. The CDR3 DNA follows: TGCGCCAGCAGCGTTACAGGGGGCACGAACACTGAAGCTTTCTTT. It is translated as CASSVTGGTNTEAFF. Together with reference TRBV5-1 and TRBJ1-1, the CDR3 gives the full variable domain: KAGVTQTPRYLIKTRGQQVTLSCSPISGHRSVSWYQQTPGQGLQFLFEYFSETQRNKGNFPGRFSGRQFSNSRSEMNVSTLELGDSALYLCASSVTGGTNTEAFFGQGTRLTVV.

This clonotype was seen a few times. V is TRBV6-2 or TRBV6-3 and J is TRBJ2-6; the D call may be TRBD1 or TRBD2 (5 bases each). With 5 bases removed from V and 0 bases from J, the gap between germline ends came to 14 bases. The CDR3 is 17 residues long. Germline CDR1 MNHEY, CDR2 SVGEGT. The CDR3 DNA reads as TGTGCCAGCAGTCCACCGGGACGGCGCTCTGGGGCCAACGTCCTGACTTTC. Translation: CASSPPGRRSGANVLTF.

This clonotype was counted many times. The chain is built from TRBV11-2 and TRBJ2-7; 10 bases map to TRBD2. The CDR3 totals 15 residues. Germline-derived CDR1 and CDR2 are SGHAT and FQNNGV. The J segment lost 3 bases and the V segment lost 4 bases, leaving 6 bases of the junction unmatched. This CDR3 reads CASSYASGRSYEQYF. CDR3 sequence (DNA): TGTGCCAGCAGCTACGCTAGCGGGAGAAGCTACGAGCAGTACTTC.

The V and J genes are TRBV7-2 and TRBJ2-1; D is undetermined. Deletions cut 3 bases from V and 9 bases from J, with 6 bases between. The CDR3 is made up of 11 amino acids. From germline, CDR1 is SGHTA and CDR2 FQGNSA. CDR3 region: CASSFPSEQFF. The CDR3 nucleotides are TGTGCCAGCAGCTTCCCCTCTGAGCAGTTCTTC. Based on the CDR3 plus reference TRBV7-2 and TRBJ2-1, the full variable domain is GAGVSQSPSNKVTEKGKDVELRCDPISGHTALYWYRQSLGQGLEFLIYFQGNSAPDKSGLPSDRFSAERTGGSVSTLTIQRTQQEDSAVYLCASSFPSEQFFGPGTRLTVL.

The sample holds many counts of this clonotype. The J gene is TRBJ2-1, the V gene TRBV7-6; D ambiguous. This CDR3 has 18 residues. From germline, CDR1 is SGHVS and CDR2 FNYEAQ. Between the trimmed V and J ends, which lost 0 bases and 0 bases, there was a span of 15 bases. As DNA, the CDR3 is TGTGCCAGCAGCTTAGCAGGACCACTCAGGAGCTCCTACAATGAGCAGTTCTTC. Translation gives CASSLAGPLRSSYNEQFF.

In its sample, this clonotype was seen a few times. The chain is built from TRBV19 and TRBJ2-1; TRBD2 aligns across 10 bases. The CDR3 is made up of 15 amino acids. Trimming took 3 bases from V and 3 from J; bases not matched to a gene: 2. The germline CDR1 and CDR2 sequences are LNHDA and SQIVND (reference sequence). CDR3 sequence: CASSIGTSVYNEQFF. The DNA of the CDR3 is TGTGCCAGTAGTATCGGGACTAGCGTCTACAATGAGCAGTTCTTC.